These 27 T cell receptor beta chains came from one sample sequenced in a study of low-dose radiotherapy and immunotherapy resistance in tumors. Time point of the sample: after trial treatment. Treatment described: LDRT plus nivolumab, ipilimumab, low-dose cyclophosphamide and aspirin (RACIN trial). Covering alpha and beta chains, TRAV- and TRBV-specific primers were used for the first-strand cDNA. Using a constant-region primer together with a V-primer adapter, TCRs were subjected to about 18 PCR cycles of amplification. MiXCR, run by TCRdb on the reads, gives a single entry per CDR3 protein. The table has roughly 56,000 distinct CDR3 sequences, about 25% seen once. Specimen: PBMCs, collected after low-dose radiotherapy plus immunotherapy. All receptors come from a male donor with prostate cancer.

Many counts were recorded for this clonotype. This chain uses TRBV11-2 with TRBJ2-5; TRBD2 matches at 7 bases. This CDR3 spans 13 amino acids. Trimming cost V 3 bases and J 4 bases; bases outside gene matches: 2. CDR1 is SGHAT, CDR2 FQNNGV, per germline. The CDR3 region is CASSLGGVETQYF. For the CDR3, the DNA is TGTGCCAGCAGCTTGGGGGGGGTAGAGACCCAGTACTTC.

This clonotype has a count of ten or more. The chain links TRBV6-5 to TRBJ1-2; TRBD1 matches at 11 bases. The ends lost 0 bases at V and 4 bases at J; junction bases unmatched: 4. Germline lookup yields CDR1 MNHEY and CDR2 SVGAGI. There are 16 residues in the CDR3. The CDR3 nucleotides are TGTGCCAGCAGTTACTCCGGACAGGGGGCGGGCTATGGCTACACCTTC. Protein sequence: CASSYSGQGAGYGYTF.

The chain is built from TRBV6-2 or TRBV6-3 and TRBJ1-5, with D possibly matching TRBD1 (6 bases). V was clipped by 5 bases and J by 3 bases, with 11 bases between them. The CDR3 is 14 residues long. Germline CDR1 and CDR2: MNHEY and SVGEGT. As DNA, the CDR3 is TGTGCCAGCAGTGAAGGGGGTCTCAATCAGCCCCAGCATTTT. Encoded protein: CASSEGGLNQPQHF.

This clonotype was counted many times. The rearrangement joins TRBV19 to TRBJ1-5; D is ambiguous. The germline gives CDR1 LNHDA, CDR2 SQIVND (reference sequence). The length of the CDR3 is 14 residues. V was trimmed by 4 bases and J by 1 base, leaving 8 bases between them. CDR3 protein: CASSKGRSNQPQHF. The CDR3 DNA reads TGTGCCAGTAGTAAGGGCCGAAGCAATCAGCCCCAGCATTTT. The full variable domain, completed using reference TRBV19 and TRBJ1-5, is DGGITQSPKYLFRKEGQNVTLSCEQNLNHDAMYWYRQDPGQGLRLIYYSQIVNDFQKGDIAEGYSVSREKKESFPLTVTSAQKNPTAFYLCASSKGRSNQPQHFGDGTRLSIL.

The V and J genes are TRBV27 and TRBJ1-6; no clear D gene. Trimming shortened V by 4 bases and J by 7 bases, and 8 bases separated the two germline ends. The CDR3 is made up of 13 amino acids. Germline V gene sequence: CDR1 MNHEY, CDR2 SMNVEV (reference sequence). The CDR3 bases are TGTGCCAGCAGTTATCAGGCCAATTCACCCCTCCACTTT. Translated, it gives CASSYQANSPLHF.

The sample holds many counts of this clonotype. The chain combines TRBV19 with TRBJ2-1; maybe TRBD1 (6 bases). V was cut by 1 base and J by 6 bases, with 16 bases left in between. CDR1 is LNHDA and CDR2 is SQIVND in the germline V gene (reference sequence). The CDR3 covers 16 residues. DNA for the CDR3: TGTGCCAGTAGTATAGTTCAGGGGTCCTCGTCCAATGAGCAGTTCTTC. This encodes CASSIVQGSSSNEQFF.

In this sample, this clonotype turned up many times. J is TRBJ2-1 and V is TRBV7-2, with 9 bases aligning to TRBD2. From germline, CDR1 is SGHTA and CDR2 FQGNSA. The V segment lost 5 bases and the J segment 4 bases; nucleotides outside the gene matches: 6. CDR3 length: 15 amino acids. The CDR3 is CASSPTSGSYNEQFF. DNA of the CDR3: TGTGCCAGCAGCCCGACTAGCGGATCGTACAATGAGCAGTTCTTC. Looking up the rest from reference TRBV7-2 and TRBJ2-1 gives the full variable domain: GAGVSQSPSNKVTEKGKDVELRCDPISGHTALYWYRQSLGQGLEFLIYFQGNSAPDKSGLPSDRFSAERTGGSVSTLTIQRTQQEDSAVYLCASSPTSGSYNEQFFGPGTRLTVL.

At least ten counts were recorded for this clonotype. The chain recombines TRBV29-1 with TRBJ1-2; D remains ambiguous. The CDR3 spans 13 residues. Trimming removed 8 bases from V and 3 bases from J, with 16 bases in between. Germline assignment: CDR1 SQVTM and CDR2 ANQGSEA. The CDR3 DNA reads as TGCAGCACTTACCGATACGAAGACTATGGCTACACCTTC. Its translation is CSTYRYEDYGYTF.

The chain is built from TRBV18 and TRBJ2-7, with 8 bases aligning to TRBD2. Looked up from germline, CDR1 is KGHSH and CDR2 is LQKENI. The CDR3 is 15 amino acids. The J segment lost 4 bases and the V segment lost 0 bases, leaving 5 bases of the junction unmatched. CDR3 amino acids: CASSPPGGGPYEQYF. The CDR3 coding sequence is TGTGCCAGCTCACCACCGGGCGGGGGGCCATACGAGCAGTACTTC.

This clonotype was recorded at least ten times. The genes are TRBV7-9 and TRBJ2-7; 7 bases map to TRBD2. J was trimmed by 4 bases and V by 6 bases; bases with no gene match: 12. Germline-derived CDR1 and CDR2 are SEHNR and FQNEAQ (reference sequence). There are 15 residues in the CDR3. The CDR3 here is CASSTLGGDFYEQYF. Here the CDR3 DNA reads TGTGCCAGCAGTACTCTTGGGGGGGACTTTTACGAGCAGTACTTC.

This clonotype was detected ten times or more. The germline gene is not matched at one end of the junction; a read error may be the cause. This chain uses TRBV7-9 with TRBJ2-7, with TRBD2 matching 11 bases. Germline V CDR1 and CDR2: SEHNR, FQNEAQ (reference sequence). The CDR3 has 13 amino acids. CDR3 protein: CASSLAGGNEQYF. In DNA form, the CDR3 reads TGTGCCAGCAGCCTAGCGGGGGGTAACGAGCAGTACTTC. The full variable domain, completed using reference TRBV7-9 and TRBJ2-7, is DTGVSQNPRHKITKRGQNVTFRCDPISEHNRLYWYRQTLGQGPEFLTYFQNEAQLEKSRLLSDRFSAERPKGSFSTLEIQRTEQGDSAMYLCASSLAGGNEQYFGPGTRLTVT.

At least ten counts were recorded for this clonotype. The genes are TRBV7-3 and TRBJ2-1; the D is unclear. The CDR3 has 15 amino acids. V gave up 2 bases and J gave up 0 bases, with 8 bases separating them. Germline assignment: CDR1 SGHTA and CDR2 FQGTGA. The DNA for the CDR3 is TGTGCCAGCAGCTTAGATTCCGGCTCCTACAATGAGCAGTTCTTC. Translated, it gives CASSLDSGSYNEQFF. The full variable domain, its missing parts supplied by reference TRBV7-3 and TRBJ2-1, is GAGVSQTPSNKVTEKGKYVELRCDPISGHTALYWYRQSLGQGPEFLIYFQGTGAADDSGLPNDRFFAVRPEGSVSTLKIQRTERGDSAVYLCASSLDSGSYNEQFFGPGTRLTVL.

Concerning this clonotype: A read error likely explains this, since a far larger clone differs by one base. This chain links TRBV2 with TRBJ2-1; TRBD1 aligns across 9 bases. CDR1 and CDR2 from the germline V gene are SNHLY and FYNNEI. The CDR3 totals 15 residues. J was trimmed by 10 bases and V by 5 bases; bases with no gene match: 12. The CDR3 DNA reads as TGTGCCAGCAGTCCGACGGACAGGGGAAACTACGAGCAGTTCTTC. Its protein is CASSPTDRGNYEQFF.

This clonotype was seen ten or more times. The rearrangement uses TRBV6-2 or TRBV6-3 and TRBJ2-2; 9 nucleotides align to TRBD1. V trimming: 6 bases; J trimming: 2 bases; junction bases outside the gene matches: 7. Germline lookup yields CDR1 MNHEY and CDR2 SVGEGT. This CDR3 has 16 amino acids. CDR3 sequence: CASRSYRGRNTGELFF. DNA for the CDR3: TGTGCCAGCAGATCCTACAGGGGGCGAAACACCGGGGAGCTGTTTTTT.

This clonotype occurred many times. The chain is built from TRBV29-1 and TRBJ2-5, with D possibly matching TRBD1 (5 bases). Germline values: CDR1 SQVTM, CDR2 ANQGSEA. The CDR3 contains 12 residues. V lost 4 bases and J lost 1, with 7 bases in between. In DNA form, the CDR3 reads TGCAGCGTTGGCAGGGCCCAAGAGACCCAGTACTTC. Protein: CSVGRAQETQYF.

This clonotype has at least ten counts. J is TRBJ2-7 and V is TRBV11-2; TRBD2 aligns across 10 bases. Germline V gene lookup returns CDR1 SGHAT and CDR2 FQNNGV. J lost 3 bases, V lost 6 bases, and 5 bases had no gene match. The CDR3 has 14 residues. The CDR3, as DNA: TGTGCCAGCAGTAGGACTAGCGGAAGCTACGAGCAGTACTTC. This gives the protein CASSRTSGSYEQYF.

Regarding this clonotype: It is unclear where the CDR3 begins or ends on the DNA, so no DNA is shown, and the CDR3 is as TCRdb lists it. The CDR3 sequence is CASSPPRGNTGELFFFFFF. The V call is TRBV18, the J call TRBJ2-2; the table's D call TRBD1 went unverified against the DNA. The CDR3 has 19 amino acids, counting both end residues. The germline V gene encodes CDR1 KGHSH and CDR2 LQKENI.

This clonotype was detected many times. The chain carries TRBV27 and TRBJ2-7; 9 bases align to TRBD1. Germline V gene data show CDR1 as MNHEY and CDR2 as SMNVEV (reference sequence). V lost 6 bases to trimming and J lost 3 bases; unmatched junction nucleotides: 9. There are 15 residues in the CDR3. CDR3 in DNA: TGTGCCAGCAGACAACCCGGACAGGGGATCTACGAGCAGTACTTC. Encoded protein: CASRQPGQGIYEQYF.

In this sample, this clonotype turned up many times. The genes are TRBV19 and TRBJ2-3; the D is unclear. The CDR3 spans 13 residues. The V end lost 9 bases, the J end lost 0 bases, and 10 bases lay between the germline ends. Germline CDR1 and CDR2: LNHDA and SQIVND (reference sequence). CDR3 sequence: CASSPTSTDTQYF. The CDR3 DNA reads as TGTGCCAGCAGCCCAACCAGCACAGATACGCAGTATTTT.

The DNA of the CDR3 is TGCAGTGCTAGAGATCTGGGGGGGGGGTTTGGCTACACCTTC. Translation: CSARDLGGGFGYTF. The chain joins TRBV20-1 to TRBJ1-2, with D perhaps TRBD1 (5 bases). V lost 0 bases, J lost 7 bases, and 15 bases lay in between. Looked up from germline, CDR1 is DFQATT and CDR2 is SNEGSKA (reference sequence). The CDR3 covers 14 residues.

The chain combines TRBV12-3 or TRBV12-4 with TRBJ2-1, with 7 bases that match TRBD2. Trimming took 6 bases from V and 5 from J; bases not matched to a gene: 10. The CDR3 runs to 15 residues. CDR3 sequence: CASRTSGDGDNEQFF. As DNA, the CDR3 is TGTGCCAGCAGGACAAGCGGGGATGGGGACAATGAGCAGTTCTTC.

This clonotype was counted ten times or more. The chain combines TRBV28 with TRBJ2-1; no clear D. The CDR3 has 14 residues. Trimming removed 2 bases at V and 6 bases at J, with 11 bases between. Germline-derived CDR1 and CDR2 are MDHEN and SYDVKM. The CDR3 DNA reads TGTGCCAGCAGTTTACTAGTGGATTCCAATGAGCAGTTCTTC. Protein product: CASSLLVDSNEQFF.

This clonotype is a singleton in its sample. The chain joins TRBV6-8 to TRBJ1-6; D gene unclear. CDR1 is MNHGY and CDR2 is SAAAGT in the germline V gene. The CDR3 consists of 13 residues. V was clipped by 5 bases and J by 7 bases, with 9 bases between them. CDR3 DNA sequence: TGTGCCAGCAGTGAAGCTTGGAATTCACCCCTCCACTTT. Translation gives CASSEAWNSPLHF.

This clonotype was counted between two and nine times. V and J are TRBV7-9 and TRBJ1-5; D possibly corresponds to TRBD1 (5 bases). Trimming left V 4 bases short and J 6 bases short, with 10 bases between. Germline values: CDR1 SEHNR, CDR2 FQNEAQ (reference sequence). The length of the CDR3 is 13 residues. CDR3 region: CASSSGTSQPQHF. The CDR3 bases are TGTGCCAGCAGCTCAGGGACGTCTCAGCCCCAGCATTTT.

This clonotype has just one count. At one end, the junction sequence differs from germline, possibly due to a read error. The chain uses TRBV7-3 and TRBJ2-3, with TRBD2 matching 10 bases. Germline CDR1 is SGHTA and CDR2 is FQGTGA. CDR3 length: 16 amino acids. The CDR3 DNA follows: TGTGCCAGCAGCTTAACGCTTAGCGGGGGGCAAGATACGCAATATTTT. It translates to CASSLTLSGGQDTQYF.

The genes are TRBV7-2 and TRBJ2-1; perhaps TRBD2 as D (5 bases). The CDR3 sequence is 15 residues long. Trimming removed 5 bases from V and 6 bases from J, with 17 bases in between. The germline gives CDR1 SGHTA, CDR2 FQGNSA. As DNA, the CDR3 is TGTGCCAGCAGCCAGCCCCTCACTAGTTTCAATGAGCAGTTCTTC. Its translation is CASSQPLTSFNEQFF.

In the case of this clonotype: A far larger clone is just one base off, so this is likely a read error. This chain uses TRBV19 with TRBJ2-1, with 12 bases that match TRBD1. In germline, CDR1 is LNHDA, CDR2 SQIVND (reference sequence). This CDR3 is 16 amino acids long. V dropped 5 bases and J dropped 10; count of bases not matched to a gene: 12. The CDR3: CASSSGTGGDLYEQFF. The CDR3 DNA is TGTGCCAGTAGTTCCGGGACAGGGGGCGACCTCTACGAGCAGTTCTTC.